The sequence of this T cell receptor beta chain was determined in a study of Tregs in tolerant kidney transplant recipients (dated by TCRdb to the late 2010s). In the study overall: The study applied TCRbeta sequencing to find donor-specific regulatory T cells before combined kidney and bone marrow transplantation and then followed those same cells after transplant. Several methods of expanding Tregs specific for an allogeneic donor were compared by TCRbeta repertoire sequencing in a few healthy controls.

Unstimulated Tregs (CD4+CD25+CD127-), CD4+ non-Tregs (CD4+CD25-), CD4 and CD8 cells were FACS-sorted from thawed PBMCs. Healthy control blood was obtained either as purchased buffy coats or from healthy volunteers. Healthy control blood was processed to PBMCs by Ficoll density gradient and cryopreserved, and patient PBMCs were collected before and after transplant. Study-wide findings and limitations: Biological reproducibility was not directly assessed, although technical replication error appeared to be minimal. Because the study included only a small number of patients, the results must be confirmed in larger populations and under other immunosuppression protocols. The most biologically relevant and donor-specific TCRbeta repertoire appeared to be identified by expanding Tregs with activated donor B cells.

The CDR1 and CDR2 encoded by the germline V gene are SNHLY and FYNNEI. V is reduced by 5 bases and J by 1 base, leaving a spacing of 11 bases between them. Including the terminal cysteine and phenylalanine, the CDR3 comprises 15 residues. The only DNA kept is the CDR3, 45 bases in frame from the first base. Remarks on this clone: Its antigen is still unknown. Base qualities are not at hand, and no much larger clone is one base apart.

For TCRbeta CDR3 sequencing, genomic DNA was extracted from sorted cells using the QIAGEN DNeasy Blood and Tissue Kit. High-throughput TCRbeta CDR3 sequencing, which included PCR amplification with bias correction and internal controls, was done commercially through immunoSEQ. The original pipeline was this. A unique productive TCRbeta sequence was defined by the CDR3 nucleotide sequence when primers matched, and otherwise by the CDR3 amino acid sequence together with the Vbeta and Jbeta genes. As a correction for sorting error, sequences shared between sorted populations at a frequency ratio of 2:1 or less were discarded, and the remaining shared sequences were assigned to the higher population. A sequence counted as donor-reactive if, in CFSE-low cells, the sequence had a frequency of at least 0.01% and was expanded at least 5-fold compared with unstimulated cells. Repertoire divergence was quantified by Jensen-Shannon divergence calculated from the top 100 TCRbeta sequences ranked by frequency. For any sample with multiple sequencing runs, sorting error was corrected in each run separately before the runs were pooled. Imported from immuneACCESS, the table was reduced by TCRdb to in-frame sequences with V and J called. These copies leave out some clones; in studies compared against another copy, an unresolved V gene accounts for under half, and the cause of the remainder is not known. V and J calls and clone size are given by that table; D and trimming were obtained from the DNA. This sample lists 110,000 or so clones; around 94% were detected once. The ten largest make up around 0.58% of the sample.

The origin of this receptor is a human donor in good health. Rearrangement joined TRBV2 to TRBJ1-4; 6 matching bases give a weak D call of TRBD1. Sequencing was performed on CD4+ T cells from blood. The CDR3 region reads CASSSGQLTNEKLFF. In nucleotides, the sequence is TGTGCCAGCAGTTCTGGACAGCTAACTAATGAAAAACTGTTTTTT.